These T cell receptor beta chains were read from a single sample in a study of blood T cell repertoires in COVID-19. TCRdb keeps only in-frame clones here, not all; method: immunoSEQ multiplex PCR. The sample carries approximately 200,000 clones, approximately 85% recorded once. Sequencing was carried out using peripheral blood. The receptors shown here come from a human donor with active or convalescent COVID-19. The donor label of this sample is uncertain. Each CDR3 is given with its conserved first and last residue. The D gene is left open where the match is weak. Clone size is given for some rows only: seen once, a few or many times, or a class if the clone is expanded.

TRBJ2-3	NA	NA	TRBV6-7	18	TGTGCCAGCACCCCCCCCGCCAGGCAGCACCCCCACCCAGATACGCAGTATTTT	CASTPPARQHPHPDTQYF
TRBJ2-5	NA	TRBD1	TRBV2	16	TGTGCCAGCAGCCCGGACAGGGGGTGGTCAGGTGGGACCCAGTACTTC	CASSPDRGWSGGTQYF
TRBJ2-7	NA	TRBD2	TRBV6-5	13	TGTGCCACCTGGCCCCGGACTAGCTTCGAGCAGTACTTC	CATWPRTSFEQYF
TRBJ2-1	NA	NA	TRBV5-1	13	TGCGCCAGCAGCCCACAAGGGGACAATGAGCAGTTCTTC	CASSPQGDNEQFF
TRBJ1-5	NA	TRBD1	TRBV6-1	14	TGTGCCAGCAGTGAACGACAGGGGGCTCAGCCCCAGCATTTT	CASSERQGAQPQHF
TRBJ1-2	NA	TRBD1	TRBV4-2	16	TGTGCCAGCAGCCAAGATCTAACAGGGGGTTTCTATGGCTACACCTTC	CASSQDLTGGFYGYTF
TRBJ2-5	NA	NA	TRBV11-1	14	TGTGCCAGCAGCTTGCGTCCTAGTCAAGAGACCCAGTACTTC	CASSLRPSQETQYF
TRBJ1-5	NA	NA	TRBV7-2	12	TGTGCCAGCAGCTTAGTTGCGGGGCCCCAGCATTTT	CASSLVAGPQHF
TRBJ1-5	once	NA	TRBV2	13	TGTGCCAGCGGGCAGGAAAGCAATCAGCCCCAGCATTTT	CASGQESNQPQHF
TRBJ2-1	NA	NA	TRBV3-1/TRBV3-2	15	TGTGCCAGCAGCCAAGTGACTTCGGGGTACAATGAGCAGTTCTTC	CASSQVTSGYNEQFF
TRBJ2-3	NA	TRBD2	TRBV15	14	TGTGCCACCAGCGGGACTAGATACCTCAATACGCAGTATTTT	CATSGTRYLNTQYF
TRBJ2-5	few	TRBD1	TRBV19	14	TGTGCCAGTAGGAGGGGACAGGGAGTGGAGACCCAGTACTTC	CASRRGQGVETQYF
TRBJ1-4	few	NA	TRBV11-3	16	TGTGCCAGCAGCTTAGAGGAGGGGCCAACTAATGAAAAACTGTTTTTT	CASSLEEGPTNEKLFF
TRBJ2-1	NA	NA	TRBV24-1	14	TGTGCCACTCAGGGGAGGGAGCCCTACAATGAGCAGTTCTTC	CATQGREPYNEQFF
TRBJ2-1	NA	NA	TRBV6-5	15	TGTGCCAGCAGACCCCCGGGACAAGCCTACAATGAGCAGTTCTTC	CASRPPGQAYNEQFF
TRBJ1-2	NA	NA	TRBV2	13	TGTGCCAGCAGTGGGGCCAGGGGAGATGGCTACACCTTC	CASSGARGDGYTF
TRBJ2-1	once	NA	TRBV28	13	TGTGCCAGCAGACCTCAGGGTGTCGATGAGCAGTTCTTC	CASRPQGVDEQFF
TRBJ1-5	NA	NA	TRBV7-2	17	TGTGCCAGCAGCCAAGCGGTCGGGTTACACTACAATCAGCCCCAGCATTTT	CASSQAVGLHYNQPQHF
TRBJ2-5	NA	TRBD1	TRBV6-2/TRBV6-3	15	TGTGCCAGCAGTGCATCCGGGACAGGGAAAGAGACCCAGTACTTC	CASSASGTGKETQYF
TRBJ1-2	NA	NA	TRBV7-2	14	TGTGCCAGCAGGCCACAGGGTGTTGACTATGGCTACACCTTC	CASRPQGVDYGYTF
TRBJ1-6	NA	NA	TRBV7-2	15	TGTGCCAGCAGCCCCCAGGGGACCTATAATTCACCCCTCCACTTT	CASSPQGTYNSPLHF
TRBJ1-2	NA	NA	TRBV5-4	13	TGTGCCAGCAGCTTGGACCAGGTTTATGGCTACACCTTC	CASSLDQVYGYTF
TRBJ1-2	NA	NA	TRBV19	13	TGTGCCAGTAGTAGCGGGGGAGTCTATGGCTACACCTTC	CASSSGGVYGYTF
TRBJ2-3	once	NA	TRBV27	15	TGTGCCAGCAGTTTACGCCCTAAGACGAGGAGCACGCAGTATTTT	CASSLRPKTRSTQYF
TRBJ2-1	NA	TRBD2	TRBV27	15	TGTGCCAGCAGTCCCCCCCCGGGGGGGCCCCATGAGCAGTTCTTC	CASSPPPGGPHEQFF
TRBJ1-3	NA	NA	TRBV5-1	14	TGCGCCAGCAGTGGGGGCTTCTCTGGAAACACCATATATTTT	CASSGGFSGNTIYF